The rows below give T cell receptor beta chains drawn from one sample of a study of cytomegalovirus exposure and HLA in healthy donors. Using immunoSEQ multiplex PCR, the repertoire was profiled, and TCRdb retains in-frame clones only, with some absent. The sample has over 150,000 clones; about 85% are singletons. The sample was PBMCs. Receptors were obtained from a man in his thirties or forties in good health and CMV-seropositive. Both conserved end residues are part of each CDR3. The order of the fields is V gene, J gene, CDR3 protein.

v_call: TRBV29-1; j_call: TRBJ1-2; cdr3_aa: CSVGGRDYGYTF
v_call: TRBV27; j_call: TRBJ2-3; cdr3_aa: CASSFYGTDTQYF
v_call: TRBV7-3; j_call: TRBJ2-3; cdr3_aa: CASSLTGAADTQYF
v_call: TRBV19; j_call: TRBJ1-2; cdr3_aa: CASSIQGRDGYTF
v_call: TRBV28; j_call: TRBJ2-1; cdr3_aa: CASSFEREGRYEQFF
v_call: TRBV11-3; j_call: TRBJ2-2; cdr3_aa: CASSFWTSGGSGELFF
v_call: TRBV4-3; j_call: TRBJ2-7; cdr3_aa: CASSQRLAESYEQYF
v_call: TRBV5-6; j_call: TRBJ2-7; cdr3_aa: CASSLDLPYEQYF
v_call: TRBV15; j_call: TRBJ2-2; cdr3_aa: CATSRVRAISGELFF
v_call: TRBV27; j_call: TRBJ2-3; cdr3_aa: CASSLGAGFTDTQYF
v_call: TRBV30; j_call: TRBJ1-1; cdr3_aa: CAWSLGVTNTEAFF
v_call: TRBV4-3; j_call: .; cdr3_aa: CASSPEWAGAIYEQYF
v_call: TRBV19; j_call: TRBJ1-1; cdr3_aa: CASSIVPQDTEAFF
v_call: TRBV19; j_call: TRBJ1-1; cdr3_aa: CASSARQASGEAFF
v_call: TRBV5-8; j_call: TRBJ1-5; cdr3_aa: CASSYRARQPQHF
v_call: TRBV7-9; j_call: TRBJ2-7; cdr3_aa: CSSSPGLPLPPYEQYF
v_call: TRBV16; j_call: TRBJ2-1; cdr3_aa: CASSQPSGGRGLYNEQFF
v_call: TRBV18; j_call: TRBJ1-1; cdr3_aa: CASSPQGNTEAFF
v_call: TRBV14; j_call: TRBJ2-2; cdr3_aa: CASSQYGGPGELFF
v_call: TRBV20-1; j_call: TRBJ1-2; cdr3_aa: CSALDGYTF
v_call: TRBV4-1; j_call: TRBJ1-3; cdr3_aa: CASSQASGLRRSGNTIYF
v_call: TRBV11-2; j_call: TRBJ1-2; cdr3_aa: CASSFTGDGYTF
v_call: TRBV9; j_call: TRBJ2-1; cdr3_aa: CASSVSGRAANEQFF
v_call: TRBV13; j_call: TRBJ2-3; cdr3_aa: CASRFRQGGGRGTQYF
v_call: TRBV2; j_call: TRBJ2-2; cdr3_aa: CASSPQGRTGELFF
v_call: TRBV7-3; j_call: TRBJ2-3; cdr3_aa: CASSLRAGVADTQYF
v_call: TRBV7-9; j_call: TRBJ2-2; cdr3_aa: CASSTGQILSTGELFF
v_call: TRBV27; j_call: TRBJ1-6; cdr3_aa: CASSWAGGNYNSPLHF
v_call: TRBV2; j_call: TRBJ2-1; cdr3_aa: CASSGAQGLYNEQFF
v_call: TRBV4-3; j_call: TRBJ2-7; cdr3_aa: CASSQPGAGVNEQYF
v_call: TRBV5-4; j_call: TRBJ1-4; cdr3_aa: CASSLGTNEKLFF
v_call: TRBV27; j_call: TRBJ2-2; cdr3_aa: CASSLIFPTGELFF
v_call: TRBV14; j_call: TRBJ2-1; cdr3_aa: CASSPFGGISYNEQFF
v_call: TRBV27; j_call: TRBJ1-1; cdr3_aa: CASSDRQGGLFAFF
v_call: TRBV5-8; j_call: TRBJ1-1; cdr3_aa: CASSWELNTEAFF
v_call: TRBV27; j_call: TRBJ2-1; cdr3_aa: CASSLMSSGVDEQFF
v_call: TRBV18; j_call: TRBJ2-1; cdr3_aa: CASSPPSGRNNEQFF
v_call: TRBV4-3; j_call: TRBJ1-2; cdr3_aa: CASSQDRTPNYGYTF
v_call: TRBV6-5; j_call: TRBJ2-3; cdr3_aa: CASSYGALDTQYF
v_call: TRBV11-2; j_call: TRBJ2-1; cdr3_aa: CASSLDPSGKYNEQFF
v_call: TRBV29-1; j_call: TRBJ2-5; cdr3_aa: CSAWRGQDTQETQYF
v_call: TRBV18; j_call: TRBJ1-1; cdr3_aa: CASSPASVNTEAFF
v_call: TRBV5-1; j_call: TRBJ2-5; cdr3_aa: CASRHSGSQETQYF
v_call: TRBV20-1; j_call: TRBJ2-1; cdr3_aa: CSARADRGQFF
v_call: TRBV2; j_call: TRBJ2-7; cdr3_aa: CASSDPKWREGKFGYEQYF
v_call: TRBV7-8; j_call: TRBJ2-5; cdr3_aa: CASSPGSNQETQYF
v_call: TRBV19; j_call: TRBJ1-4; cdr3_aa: CASSMGQINEKLFF
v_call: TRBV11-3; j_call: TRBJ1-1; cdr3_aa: CASSFRAEAFF
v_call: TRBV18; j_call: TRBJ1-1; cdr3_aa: CASSPQGGGNTEAFF
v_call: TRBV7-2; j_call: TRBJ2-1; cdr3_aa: CASSPQGAPYNEQFF
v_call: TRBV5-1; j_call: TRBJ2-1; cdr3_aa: CASSSPGQDNEQFF
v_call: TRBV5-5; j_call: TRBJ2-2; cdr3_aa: CASSLAGWGTGELFF
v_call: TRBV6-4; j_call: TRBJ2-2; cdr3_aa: CASSAGTRGTGELFF
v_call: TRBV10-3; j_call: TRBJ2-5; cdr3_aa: CAISEGGVSEETQYF
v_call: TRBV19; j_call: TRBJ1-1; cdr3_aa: CASSREVPGAFF